This TCR beta chain derives from a study of control samples from healthy donors and cancer patients. This clone was observed once. Profiling relied on immunoSEQ multiplex PCR, and the TCRdb table lists in-frame clones only, not all of them. The sample shows roughly 100,000 clones, over 85% of them seen only once. The length of the CDR3 is 16 residues. The V segment lost 3 bases and the J segment 5 bases; nucleotides outside the gene matches: 7. CDR1 and CDR2 from the germline V gene are KGHDR and SFDVKD. The sequence was collected from a human donor in good health. The donor label of this sample is uncertain. This rearrangement joins TRBV24-1 to TRBJ2-5, with 11 bases aligning to TRBD1. Material for sequencing was blood. The CDR3 nucleotides are TGTGCCACCAGTGATCATAGGACAGGGGGCGCGGAGACCCAGTACTTC. Residues: CATSDHRTGGAETQYF.